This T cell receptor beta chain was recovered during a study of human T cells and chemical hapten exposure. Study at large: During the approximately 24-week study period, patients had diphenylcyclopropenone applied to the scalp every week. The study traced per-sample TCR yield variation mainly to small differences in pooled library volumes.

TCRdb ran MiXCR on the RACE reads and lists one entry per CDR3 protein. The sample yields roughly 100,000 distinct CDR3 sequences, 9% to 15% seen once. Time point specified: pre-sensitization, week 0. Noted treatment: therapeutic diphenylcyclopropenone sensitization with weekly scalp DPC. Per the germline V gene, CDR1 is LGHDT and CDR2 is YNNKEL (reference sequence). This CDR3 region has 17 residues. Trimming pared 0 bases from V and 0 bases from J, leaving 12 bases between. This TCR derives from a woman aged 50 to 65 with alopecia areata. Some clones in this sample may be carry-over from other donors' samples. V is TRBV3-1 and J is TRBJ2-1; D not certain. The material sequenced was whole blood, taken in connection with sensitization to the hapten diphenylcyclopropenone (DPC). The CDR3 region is CASSQDSSLSSYNEQFF. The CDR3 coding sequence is TGTGCCAGCAGCCAAGACTCGAGTCTTAGCTCCTACAATGAGCAGTTCTTC.